This section outlines one TCR beta chain sequence together with its context. No antigen is known for it. A much larger clone sits a single nucleotide away, making a read error possible. In germline, CDR1 is DFQATT, CDR2 SNEGSKA (reference sequence). Trimming left V 2 bases short and J 0 bases short, with 1 base between. The CDR3 runs to 11 residues. The sample comes from a study of shared clonotypes between healthy human individuals. General study results and limits: Researchers sampled only blood; tissue repertoires likely differ.

Using immunoSEQ multiplex PCR, the repertoire was profiled, and TCRdb retains in-frame clones only, with some absent. The data contain approximately 500,000 clones, about 85% of them singletons. This sequence joins TRBV20-1 and TRBJ1-1; no firm D call. Source material: PBMCs. The TCR was taken from a woman aged 40 to 50 in good health. Some clones in this sample may be carry-over from other donors' samples. As DNA, the CDR3 is TGCAGTGCTAGAATGAACACTGAAGCTTTCTTT. Protein: CSARMNTEAFF.